The 18 T cell receptor beta chains reported below all come from one sample, sequenced in a study of T cell changes during pregnancy in multiple sclerosis. Only in-frame clones appear in the TCRdb table, and some are missing; sequencing was by immunoSEQ multiplex PCR. This table has tens of thousands of clones, about 90% appearing once. Sequences were derived from CD4+ T cells from peripheral blood mononuclear cells, sampled in the second trimester of pregnancy. The receptors were sampled from a female donor with multiple sclerosis, enrolled in a pregnancy study.

The chain carries TRBV9 and TRBJ2-5; D is unresolved. The DNA end is more similar to TRBJ2-7, so the J call may be wrong. There are 15 residues in the CDR3. The V gene's germline CDR1 is SGDLS and CDR2 YYNGEE. CDR3 region: CASSLPTTEDYEQYF. The CDR3 coding sequence is TGTGCCAGCAGCCTCCCTACCACAGAAGACTACGAGCAGTACTTC.

The chain recombines TRBV7-6 with TRBJ2-1; 7 nucleotides match TRBD2. J lost 9 bases, V lost 0 bases, and 5 bases had no gene match. Germline V gives CDR1 SGHVS, CDR2 FNYEAQ. The length of the CDR3 is 14 residues. Written as DNA, the CDR3 is TGTGCCAGCAGCTTAGCGGCGGGAGTTCTTGAGCAGTTCTTC. It encodes CASSLAAGVLEQFF.

The CDR3 here is CSVGAYSYEQYF. Here the CDR3 DNA reads TGCAGCGTTGGGGCGTACTCCTACGAGCAGTACTTC. The chain uses TRBV29-1 and TRBJ2-7; no reliable D call. Germline assignment: CDR1 SQVTM and CDR2 ANQGSEA. The CDR3 extends over 12 amino acids. V lost 4 bases to trimming and J lost 0 bases, with 7 bases between them.

This chain links TRBV28 with TRBJ1-5; 7 positions agree with TRBD1. J lost 2 bases, V lost 2 bases, and 0 bases had no gene match. The CDR3 runs to 14 residues. Germline V lookup: CDR1 MDHEN, CDR2 SYDVKM. CDR3 region: CASSLQGGNQPQHF. The CDR3 DNA reads TGTGCCAGCAGTTTACAGGGGGGCAATCAGCCCCAGCATTTT.

The rearrangement joins TRBV19 to TRBJ1-1, with TRBD1 as a possible D gene (5 bases). Germline loops: CDR1 LNHDA, CDR2 SQIVND (reference sequence). The CDR3 extends over 11 amino acids. The CDR3 here is CASQGELVGFF. DNA of the CDR3: TGTGCTTCTCAAGGGGAATTGGTCGGTTTCTTT.

The chain is built from TRBV6-1 and TRBJ2-1; 10 bases fit TRBD2. This CDR3 is built from 15 residues. With V trimmed by 7 bases and J by 4 bases, 7 bases remained unmatched. The germline V gene has CDR1 MNHNS and CDR2 SASEGT. The CDR3 reads CASMRTSGIYNEQFF. The CDR3 coding sequence is TGTGCCAGCATGAGGACTAGCGGAATATACAATGAGCAGTTCTTC.

J is TRBJ1-2 and V is TRBV14; D is possibly TRBD1 (6 bases). There are 14 residues in the CDR3. From germline, CDR1 is SGHDN and CDR2 FVKESK. V dropped 8 bases and J dropped 7 bases, with 20 bases sitting between them. In DNA, the CDR3 is TGTGCCAGCCCATCCAAGGGGGGGGCGCTTGGCTACACCTTC. This codes for CASPSKGGALGYTF.

This clone was detected only a few times. The chain is built from TRBV18 and TRBJ2-3; tentative D call: TRBD1 (6 bases). The V gene lost 3 bases and the J gene lost 6 bases, with 16 bases spanning the gap. The CDR3 length is 15 residues. Germline loops: CDR1 KGHSH, CDR2 LQKENI. The CDR3 reads CASSPARQGRDTQYF. CDR3 in DNA: TGTGCCAGCTCACCGGCGCGGCAGGGGCGGGATACGCAGTATTTT.

The rearrangement joins TRBV6-5 to TRBJ2-1, with TRBD2 matching 12 bases. This CDR3 region has 12 residues. Per the germline V gene, CDR1 is MNHEY and CDR2 is SVGAGI. The ends lost 9 bases at V and 7 bases at J; junction bases unmatched: 1. The DNA for the CDR3 is TGTGCCAGGACTAGCGGGAGTAATGAGCAGTTCTTC. This translates into CARTSGSNEQFF.

The chain couples TRBV5-1 to TRBJ2-1, with 10 positions matching TRBD2. The CDR3 spans 14 residues. CDR1 and CDR2 from the germline V gene are SGHRS and YFSETQ. After removal of 2 bases from V and 6 bases from J, the junction contained 2 bases not matched to a gene. The DNA of the CDR3 is TGCGCCAGCAGCTTACTAGCGGGACCCAATGAGCAGTTCTTC. It translates to CASSLLAGPNEQFF.

This clone has more than one count but fewer than ten. This rearrangement joins TRBV18 to TRBJ1-1; perhaps TRBD1 as D (6 bases). Germline CDR1 reads KGHSH; CDR2 reads LQKENI. The CDR3 extends over 13 amino acids. V dropped 4 bases and J dropped 1 base, with 7 bases sitting between them. The CDR3 DNA is TGTGCCAGCTCACAGGGACAGAACACTGAAGCTTTCTTT. Its translation: CASSQGQNTEAFF.

The V and J genes are TRBV11-1 and TRBJ1-2, with D hard to call. The germline V gene has CDR1 SGHAT and CDR2 FQDESV (reference sequence). The CDR3 runs to 13 residues. Between the trimmed V and J ends, which lost 4 bases and 4 bases, there was a span of 10 bases. The CDR3 DNA reads TGTGCCAGCAGCTCCCCTCCGGGCTATGGCTACACCTTC. It is translated as CASSSPPGYGYTF.

The chain combines TRBV6-6 with TRBJ1-4; TRBD1 matches at 8 bases. The CDR3 has 14 amino acids. V lost 0 bases and J lost 7; bases outside the gene matches: 1. CDR1 is MNHNY and CDR2 is SVGAGI in the germline V gene (reference sequence). The DNA for the CDR3 is TGTGCCAGCAGTTACTCGGACAGGGCTGAAAAACTGTTTTTT. It encodes CASSYSDRAEKLFF.

The chain couples TRBV25-1 to TRBJ1-5; D is unresolved. The V end was cut by 7 bases, the J end by 0 bases, with 7 bases between. Germline values: CDR1 MGHDK, CDR2 SYGVNS. This CDR3 has 13 amino acids. CDR3 bases: TGTGCCAGCACCGGGTCTAGCAATCAGCCCCAGCATTTT. It codes for CASTGSSNQPQHF.

The rearrangement uses TRBV20-1 and TRBJ2-5, with D possibly matching TRBD1 (6 bases). V lost 7 bases and J lost 0, with 6 bases in between. Germline values: CDR1 DFQATT, CDR2 SNEGSKA (reference sequence). The CDR3 is 11 residues long. The CDR3 DNA follows: TGCAGTGGGGGGCACCAAGAGACCCAGTACTTC. It is translated as CSGGHQETQYF.

This chain uses TRBV5-1 with TRBJ2-1; 10 positions agree with TRBD2. Germline loops: CDR1 SGHRS, CDR2 YFSETQ. CDR3 size: 16 residues. Trimming cost V 1 base and J 4 bases; bases outside gene matches: 5. For the CDR3, the DNA is TGCGCCAGCAGCTTGAGCTGGACTAGCGGATACAATGAGCAGTTCTTC. Translated, it gives CASSLSWTSGYNEQFF.

The rearrangement joins TRBV5-1 to TRBJ1-4; D gene ambiguous. Trimming removed 0 bases at V and 2 bases at J, with 11 bases between. There are 16 residues in the CDR3. Germline CDR1 SGHRS, CDR2 YFSETQ. The CDR3 nucleotides are TGCGCCAGCAGCTTGGCCGGAGGGAGGACTAATGAAAAACTGTTTTTT. It translates to CASSLAGGRTNEKLFF.

This chain connects TRBV29-1 to TRBJ2-1, with a weak D call TRBD2 (6 bases). CDR1 is SQVTM, CDR2 ANQGSEA, per germline. Trimming stripped 5 bases from V and 0 bases from J, with 17 bases between. There are 16 residues in the CDR3. CDR3 in DNA: TGCAGCGTTTCTTCTGAGCGGGCAGGCTCCTACAATGAGCAGTTCTTC. This encodes CSVSSERAGSYNEQFF.